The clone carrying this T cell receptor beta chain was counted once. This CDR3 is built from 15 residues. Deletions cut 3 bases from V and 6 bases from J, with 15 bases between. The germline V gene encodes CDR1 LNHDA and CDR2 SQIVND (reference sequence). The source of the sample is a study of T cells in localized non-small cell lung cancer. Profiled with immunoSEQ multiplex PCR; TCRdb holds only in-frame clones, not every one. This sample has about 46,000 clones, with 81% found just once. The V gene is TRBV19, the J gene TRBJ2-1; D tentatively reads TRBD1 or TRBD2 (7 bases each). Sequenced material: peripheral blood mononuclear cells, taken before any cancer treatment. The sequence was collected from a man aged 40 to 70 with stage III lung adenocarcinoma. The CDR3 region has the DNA TGTGCCAGTAGTATGGGAGGGGGCGGAAGCAATGAGCAGTTCTTC. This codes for CASSMGGGGSNEQFF.